Presented here are 5 T cell receptor beta chains from one specimen sequenced in a study of shared clonotypes between healthy human individuals. The table came from immunoSEQ multiplex PCR; TCRdb's copy has only in-frame clones and leaves some out. The sample lists about 1.5 million clones, 95% to 99% occurring once. Source material: naive CD4+ T cells sorted from blood. Subset given: CD45RA+ positively selected. These receptors originate from a young man in good health.

V and J are TRBV7-9 and TRBJ2-2, with D uncertain. The CDR3 sequence is 14 residues long. Trimming stripped 5 bases from V and 2 bases from J, with 9 bases between. Germline V lookup: CDR1 SEHNR, CDR2 FQNEAQ (reference sequence). The CDR3 reads CASSPFTNTGELFF. The CDR3, as DNA: TGTGCCAGCAGCCCCTTTACTAACACCGGGGAGCTGTTTTTT.

The gene calls are TRBV2 and TRBJ1-1; 9 nucleotides line up with TRBD1. Germline V gene sequence: CDR1 SNHLY, CDR2 FYNNEI. This CDR3 contains 15 residues. V lost 2 bases, J lost 1 base, and 2 bases stayed unmatched. The CDR3 nucleotides are TGTGCCAGCAGTGAAAAACAGGGGGCGAACACTGAAGCTTTCTTT. It translates to CASSEKQGANTEAFF.

This chain connects TRBV7-9 to TRBJ2-7; D unresolved. CDR1 and CDR2 (germline): SEHNR, FQNEAQ (reference sequence). CDR3 size: 15 residues. V lost 1 base, J lost 3 bases, and 13 bases lay in between. In DNA form, the CDR3 reads TGTGCCAGCAGCTTAGGGCCGGGCCGCAACTACGAGCAGTACTTC. Translated: CASSLGPGRNYEQYF.

The chain has TRBV11-2 and TRBJ2-7; D gene uncertain. The germline V gene encodes CDR1 SGHAT and CDR2 FQNNGV. CDR3 length equals 14 residues. The ends were cut back, 1 base at V and 6 bases at J, with 13 bases in the middle. In DNA, the CDR3 is TGTGCCAGCAGCTTAGGAGAGTGGTTTATCGAGCAGTACTTC. It encodes CASSLGEWFIEQYF.

The V and J genes are TRBV18 and TRBJ1-1; 7 bases agree with TRBD1. The CDR3 runs to 13 residues. Germline trimming cut 6 bases from V and 7 bases from J; bases unmatched to any gene: 8. Germline CDR1 KGHSH, CDR2 LQKENI. The CDR3 DNA reads as TGTGCCAGCTCTCCAGGGGGGACAGTTGAAGCTTTCTTT. It encodes CASSPGGTVEAFF.